Sequencing of this T cell receptor (beta chain) was carried out in a study of T-cell memory formation after mild COVID-19. Looking at the study overall: Largely, TCR clusters stayed within a single donor. Points from the study as a whole: Mainly in CM and EM were contracting CD4+ clones; CD8+ were in EMRA.

As for this clonotype: What it binds is not known.

TCRdb called the 5' RACE reads again in MiXCR, with one record for every CDR3 protein. The sample contains a few hundred thousand distinct CDR3 sequences, 15% to 20% of which appear only once. Trimming shortened V by 8 bases and J by 4 bases, and 19 bases separated the two germline ends. Per germline, CDR1 SGHAT and CDR2 FQNNGV. The CDR3 is 15 amino acids. This sequence was found in a man aged 18-30 years who had mild COVID-19 (a few samples of this study predate the infection). Cell type and time point are not known. The V gene is TRBV11-2, the J gene TRBJ2-3, with unresolved D. The sequenced sample was PBMCs or a T cell subset sorted from them (not recorded which). DNA for the CDR3: TGTGCCAGCGGCCGAGGCCAGAACCCCTCAGATACGCAGTATTTT. Amino acid sequence: CASGRGQNPSDTQYF.